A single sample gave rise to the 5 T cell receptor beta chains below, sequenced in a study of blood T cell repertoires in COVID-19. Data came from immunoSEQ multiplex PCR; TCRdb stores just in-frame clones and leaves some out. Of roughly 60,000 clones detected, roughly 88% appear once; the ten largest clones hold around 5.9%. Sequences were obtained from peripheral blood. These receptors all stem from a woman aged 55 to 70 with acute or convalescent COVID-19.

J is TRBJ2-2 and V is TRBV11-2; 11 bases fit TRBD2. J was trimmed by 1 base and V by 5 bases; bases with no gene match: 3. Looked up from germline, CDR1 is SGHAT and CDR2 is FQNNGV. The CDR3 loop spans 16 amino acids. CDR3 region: CASSPLAGGNTGELFF. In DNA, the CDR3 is TGTGCCAGCAGCCCGCTAGCGGGGGGGAACACCGGGGAGCTGTTTTTT.

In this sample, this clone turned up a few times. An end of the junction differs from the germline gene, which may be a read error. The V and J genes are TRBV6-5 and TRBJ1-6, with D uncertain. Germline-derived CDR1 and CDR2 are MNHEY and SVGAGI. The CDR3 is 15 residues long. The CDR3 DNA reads TGTGCCAGCAGTGACTCCAGGTTGGCCAATTCACCCCTCCACTTT. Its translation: CASSDSRLANSPLHF.

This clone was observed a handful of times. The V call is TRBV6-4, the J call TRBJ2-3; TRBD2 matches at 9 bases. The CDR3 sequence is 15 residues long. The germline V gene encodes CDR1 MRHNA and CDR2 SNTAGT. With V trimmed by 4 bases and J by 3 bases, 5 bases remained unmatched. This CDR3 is CASSAVAGATDTQYF. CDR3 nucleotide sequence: TGTGCCAGCAGTGCCGTAGCGGGGGCTACAGATACGCAGTATTTT.

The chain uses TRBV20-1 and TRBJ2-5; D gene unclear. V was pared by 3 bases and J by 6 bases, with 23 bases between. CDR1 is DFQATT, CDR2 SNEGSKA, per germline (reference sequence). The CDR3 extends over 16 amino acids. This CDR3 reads CSASAPSPGPLKTQYF. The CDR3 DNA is TGCAGTGCTAGTGCCCCTTCGCCAGGCCCCCTAAAGACCCAGTACTTC.

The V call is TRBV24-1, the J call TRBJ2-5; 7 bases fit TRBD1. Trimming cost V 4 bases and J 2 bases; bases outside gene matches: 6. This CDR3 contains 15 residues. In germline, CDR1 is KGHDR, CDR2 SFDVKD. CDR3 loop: CATSEGRGFQETQYF. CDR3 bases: TGTGCCACCAGTGAGGGCAGGGGGTTTCAAGAGACCCAGTACTTC.